These T cell receptor beta chains were read from a single sample in a study of shared clonotypes between healthy human individuals. The protocol was immunoSEQ multiplex PCR, while the TCRdb copy is restricted to in-frame clones and leaves out a portion. The sample includes about 490,000 clones, around 79% of them seen just once. The sequencing sample was made of PBMCs. These receptor sequences come from a woman aged 40 to 50 in good health. Some clones in this sample may be carry-over from other donors' samples. Each CDR3 is given with its conserved first and last residue. D genes are given only for firm matches. Size is omitted from some rows. Given values are once, few, many or a class for expanded clones.

TRBJ2-3 | NA | NA | TRBV19 | CASSMRPPMATQYF | TGTGCCAGTAGTATGAGACCCCCTATGGCTACGCAGTATTTT
TRBJ2-1 | NA | NA | TRBV4-2 | CASSQDLPEQFF | TGTGCCAGCAGCCAAGATCTGCCTGAGCAGTTCTTC
TRBJ2-5 | NA | NA | TRBV28 | CASSSSRDLETQYF | TGTGCCAGCAGTTCGAGCCGGGACTTAGAGACCCAGTACTTC
TRBJ1-2 | few | NA | TRBV2 | CASKGDSLRSNYGYTF | TGTGCCAGCAAGGGGGACTCACTACGCTCCAACTATGGCTACACCTTC
TRBJ2-6 | few | NA | TRBV29-1 | CSVSRGDSSSGANVLTF | TGCAGCGTCTCGCGGGGGGACAGTTCGTCTGGGGCCAACGTCCTGACTTTC
TRBJ2-3 | NA | TRBD2 | TRBV30 | CAWSVRGDLRVSQYF | TGTGCCTGGAGTGTACGGGGGGACTTAAGGGTTTCTCAGTATTTT
TRBJ2-5 | NA | NA | TRBV7-8 | CASSPVETQYF | TGTGCCAGCAGCCCGGTAGAGACCCAGTACTTC
TRBJ1-4 | NA | NA | TRBV7-2 | CASSLDGTRSEKLFF | TGTGCCAGCAGCTTGGACGGGACGAGATCTGAAAAACTGTTTTTT
TRBJ1-1 | once | NA | TRBV5-5 | CASSPPGNTEAFF | TGTGCCAGCAGCCCCCCCGGGAACACTGAAGCTTTCTTT
TRBJ2-5 | NA | NA | TRBV28 | CASSLSVVGETQYF | TGTGCCAGCAGTTTATCGGTGGTGGGGGAGACCCAGTACTTC
TRBJ2-1 | NA | TRBD2 | TRBV19 | CASREREGHNEQFF | TGTGCCAGTAGAGAGCGGGAGGGCCACAATGAGCAGTTCTTC
TRBJ1-2 | few | NA | TRBV18 | CASSYQGPTLDGYTF | TGTGCCAGCTCATATCAGGGACCTACACTGGATGGCTACACCTTC
TRBJ1-1 | NA | TRBD1 | TRBV7-2 | CASSLDRGLSTEAFF | TGTGCCAGCAGCTTGGACAGGGGGCTGAGCACTGAAGCTTTCTTT
TRBJ2-5 | NA | NA | TRBV5-1 | CASSLVILGETQYF | TGCGCCAGCAGCTTGGTAATTTTGGGAGAGACCCAGTACTTC
TRBJ2-1 | NA | TRBD1 | TRBV10-3 | CAIGTGGGVNEQFF | TGTGCCATAGGGACAGGGGGAGGAGTAAATGAGCAGTTCTTC
TRBJ2-2 | NA | NA | TRBV7-9 | CASSPKSRELFF | TGTGCCAGCAGCCCCAAGTCCCGGGAGCTGTTTTTT
TRBJ2-1 | NA | NA | TRBV11-1 | CASSSPRGEPPYNEQFF | TGTGCCAGCAGCTCCCCCAGAGGGGAACCCCCCTACAATGAGCAGTTCTTC
TRBJ1-5 | NA | NA | TRBV19 | CASSTMNQPQHF | TGTGCCAGTAGTACCATGAATCAGCCCCAGCATTTT
TRBJ1-5 | NA | NA | TRBV28 | CASIDGAARGQPQHF | TGTGCCAGCATCGACGGGGCAGCAAGAGGGCAGCCCCAGCATTTT
TRBJ2-3 | many | TRBD1 | TRBV7-9 | CASSRRTGEADTQYF | TGTGCCAGCAGCCGGAGGACAGGGGAAGCAGATACGCAGTATTTT
TRBJ2-1 | NA | TRBD2 | TRBV2 | CASSATSPAYNEQFF | TGTGCCAGCAGCGCGACTAGCCCCGCCTACAATGAGCAGTTCTTC
TRBJ2-7 | few | NA | TRBV30 | CAWSEGGQGTNEQYF | TGTGCCTGGAGCGAGGGGGGTCAGGGGACCAACGAGCAGTACTTC
TRBJ2-7 | once | NA | TRBV2 | CASSGQGYEQYF | TGTGCCAGCAGTGGTCAAGGATACGAGCAGTACTTC
TRBJ2-2 | NA | NA | TRBV11-2 | CASSRNVGGELFF | TGTGCCAGCAGCCGAAATGTGGGTGGGGAGCTGTTTTTT
TRBJ2-3 | NA | NA | TRBV12-5 | CASGLSGTDTQYF | TGTGCTAGTGGTTTATCGGGAACAGATACGCAGTATTTT
TRBJ2-7 | NA | TRBD1 | TRBV7-6 | CASSPRGGQAYEQYF | TGTGCCAGCAGCCCACGAGGGGGACAGGCCTACGAGCAGTACTTC
TRBJ2-2 | NA | TRBD1 | TRBV5-1 | CASSLTGAGELFF | TGCGCCAGCAGCCTGACAGGGGCCGGGGAGCTGTTTTTT
TRBJ1-5 | NA | TRBD1 | TRBV23-1 | CASAPGGAYEVGNQPQHF | TGCGCCAGCGCCCCAGGGGGCGCTTATGAGGTTGGCAATCAGCCCCAGCATTTT
TRBJ2-7 | NA | NA | TRBV4-1 | CASSRSTGSYEQYF | TGCGCCAGCAGCCGCTCAACGGGGTCCTACGAGCAGTACTTC
TRBJ2-1 | NA | TRBD2 | TRBV10-3 | CAISEGLAGGPNEQFF | TGTGCCATCAGTGAGGGACTAGCGGGAGGGCCGAATGAGCAGTTCTTC
TRBJ1-4 | few | NA | TRBV6-1 | CASTGNREQLFF | TGTGCCAGCACGGGGAACAGAGAGCAACTGTTTTTT
TRBJ1-2 | once | NA | TRBV7-6 | CASSISSVYGYTF | TGTGCCAGCAGCATAAGCTCGGTTTATGGCTACACCTTC
TRBJ1-1 | NA | TRBD1 | TRBV28 | CASSLYRGRNTEAFF | TGTGCCAGCAGTTTATACAGGGGGCGGAACACTGAAGCTTTCTTT
TRBJ1-1 | NA | NA | TRBV28 | CASITPQGRTEAFF | TGTGCCAGCATTACCCCCCAGGGGCGGACTGAAGCTTTCTTT
TRBJ2-1 | NA | NA | TRBV7-8 | CASSARDVWGEQFF | TGTGCCAGCAGCGCCCGGGACGTCTGGGGGGAGCAGTTCTTC
TRBJ2-3 | NA | TRBD2 | TRBV7-2 | CATLLGASGSTDTQYF | TGTGCCACCCTCTTGGGGGCTAGCGGGAGCACAGATACGCAGTATTTT
TRBJ2-7 | NA | TRBD2 | TRBV19 | CASSIKRESYEQYF | TGTGCCAGTAGTATAAAGCGGGAGTCCTACGAGCAGTACTTC
TRBJ1-5 | NA | NA | TRBV18 | CASSPGAGVNQPQHF | TGTGCCAGCTCACCAGGGGCGGGAGTCAATCAGCCCCAGCATTTT
TRBJ1-2 | few | NA | TRBV30 | CAWSRTDAKGGYTF | TGTGCCTGGAGCCGGACAGATGCTAAAGGGGGCTACACCTTC
TRBJ1-2 | NA | TRBD1 | TRBV10-3 | CAISESPGTEYGYTF | TGTGCCATCAGTGAGTCTCCCGGGACAGAGTATGGCTACACCTTC
TRBJ1-5 | few | NA | TRBV21-1 | CASPPFDRHSNQPQHF | TGTGCCAGTCCCCCCTTTGACAGACATAGCAATCAGCCCCAGCATTTT
TRBJ2-7 | NA | TRBD2 | TRBV11-2 | CASSPGSGRGYEQYF | TGTGCCAGCAGCCCGGGTAGCGGGAGAGGGTACGAGCAGTACTTC
TRBJ1-4 | NA | NA | TRBV27 | CASSLNYATNEKLFF | TGTGCCAGCAGTTTAAACTATGCAACTAATGAAAAACTGTTTTTT
TRBJ2-7 | NA | NA | TRBV28 | CASSPPGREQYF | TGTGCCAGCAGTCCCCCAGGGAGGGAGCAGTACTTC
TRBJ2-2 | NA | TRBD1 | TRBV14 | CASSPLRDRGSGELFF | TGTGCCAGCAGCCCCCTCCGGGACAGGGGAAGCGGGGAGCTGTTTTTT
TRBJ1-4 | NA | NA | TRBV28 | CASSLEVNEKLFF | TGTGCCAGCAGTTTAGAAGTTAATGAAAAACTGTTTTTT
TRBJ1-4 | NA | NA | TRBV30 | CALGQTLEKLFF | TGTGCGCTCGGACAGACTCTTGAAAAACTGTTTTTT